These T cell receptor beta chains were read from a single sample in a study of blood T cells in healthy people across ages. TCRdb called the 5' RACE reads again in MiXCR, with one record for every CDR3 protein. Of about 560,000 distinct CDR3 sequences listed, roughly a quarter are singletons. These data were also filed under a second study, of T cells of mothers and their children.

The material sequenced was blood. The receptors were gathered from a boy between 2 and 10 years old in good health. Each CDR3 is given with its conserved first and last residue. Each record gives: CDR3 length, V gene, D gene, J gene, clone size, CDR3 protein, CDR3 DNA. The D gene is left open where the match is weak. Rows may omit the clone size; those that give it use once, few, many or a size class.

14	TRBV5-6	.	TRBJ2-4	.	CASSSQGIKNIQYF	TGTGCCAGCAGCTCGCAGGGTATCAAAAACATTCAGTACTTC
15	TRBV7-3	TRBD2	TRBJ2-1	few	CASSETSGGIHEQFF	TGTGCCAGCAGCGAGACTAGCGGGGGTATTCATGAGCAGTTCTTC
15	TRBV7-6	.	TRBJ2-5	.	CASSPTTSGPETQYF	TGTGCCAGCAGCCCTACCACCTCCGGGCCTGAGACCCAGTACTTC
15	TRBV6-5	.	TRBJ2-7	.	CARGLGGLGSYEQYF	TGTGCCAGGGGATTGGGGGGATTGGGATCCTACGAGCAGTACTTC
11	TRBV7-8	.	TRBJ1-1	.	CASRSNTEAFF	TGTGCCAGCAGATCGAACACTGAAGCTTTCTTT
16	TRBV29-1	TRBD1	TRBJ2-1	.	CSVEASGQGTYNEQFF	TGCAGCGTTGAAGCCTCGGGACAGGGCACCTACAATGAGCAGTTCTTC
13	TRBV5-5	.	TRBJ2-5	many	CASSSDPRETQYF	TGTGCCAGCAGCTCAGACCCTAGGGAGACCCAGTACTTC
14	TRBV20-1	TRBD1	TRBJ2-3	.	CSASGTGSTDTQYF	TGCAGTGCCTCCGGGACAGGGAGTACAGATACGCAGTATTTT
14	TRBV20-1	TRBD1	TRBJ1-2	few	CSATSGDRNYGYTF	TGCAGTGCTACCTCTGGGGACAGAAACTATGGCTACACCTTC
16	TRBV2	TRBD2	TRBJ2-3	few	CASSVVAGGPADTQYF	TGTGCCAGCAGTGTAGTAGCGGGGGGGCCCGCAGATACGCAGTATTTT
19	TRBV20-1	TRBD2	TRBJ2-5	.	CSARDGGTSGGINQETQYF	TGCAGTGCTAGAGATGGCGGGACTAGCGGGGGAATCAACCAAGAGACCCAGTACTTC
13	TRBV11-2	TRBD2	TRBJ2-7	.	CASSSPGEGEQYF	TGTGCCAGCAGTTCGCCGGGGGAGGGGGAGCAGTACTTC
15	TRBV18	.	TRBJ1-5	.	CASSPIMGKNQPQHF	TGTGCCAGCTCTCCGATCATGGGTAAAAATCAGCCCCAGCATTTT
14	TRBV30	TRBD2	TRBJ2-5	few	CAWSGGTSGETQYF	TGTGCCTGGAGTGGAGGGACTAGCGGGGAGACCCAGTACTTC
16	TRBV6-6	.	TRBJ1-1	.	CASSYTPLGEGTEAFF	TGTGCCAGCAGTTATACACCCCTGGGGGAGGGGACTGAAGCTTTCTTT
13	TRBV10-3	.	TRBJ2-7	few	CAISEVYSYEQYF	TGTGCCATCAGTGAGGTATACTCCTACGAGCAGTACTTC
17	TRBV11-2	TRBD2	TRBJ2-1	.	CASSSPRSGMAYNEQFF	TGTGCCAGCAGCTCCCCCCGAAGCGGGATGGCCTACAATGAGCAGTTCTTC
19	TRBV7-8	.	TRBJ2-2	.	CASSSPALQGKSVAGELFF	TGTGCCAGCAGCTCGCCAGCCTTACAGGGAAAGTCGGTGGCCGGGGAGCTGTTTTTT
15	TRBV19	.	TRBJ2-1	few	CASSRGLVYYNEQFF	TGTGCCAGTAGTAGGGGCCTTGTTTACTACAATGAGCAGTTCTTC
15	TRBV28	.	TRBJ1-2	.	CASSLGLERGYGYTF	TGTGCCAGCAGTTTAGGTTTGGAGAGGGGCTATGGCTACACCTTC
11	TRBV5-1	TRBD1	TRBJ1-1	few	CASRGTGWAFF	TGCGCCAGCAGGGGGACAGGGTGGGCTTTCTTT
17	TRBV7-3	.	TRBJ2-3	.	CASSLFPRRTLTDTQYF	TGTGCCAGCAGCTTATTCCCCAGACGGACCCTTACAGATACGCAGTATTTT
17	TRBV11-2	TRBD2	TRBJ2-3	many	CASSPWGSGGTTDTQYF	TGTGCCAGCAGCCCGTGGGGGAGCGGGGGGACCACAGATACGCAGTATTTT
15	TRBV10-2	TRBD2	TRBJ2-3	.	CASTGRAKGTDTQYF	TGCGCCAGCACGGGGAGGGCCAAGGGCACAGATACGCAGTATTTT
13	TRBV4-2	.	TRBJ1-1	.	CASSQGELGQAFF	TGTGCCAGCAGCCAAGGGGAACTGGGCCAAGCTTTCTTT
15	TRBV15	.	TRBJ1-3	.	CAASRDMGSGNTIYF	TGTGCCGCCAGCAGAGATATGGGCTCTGGAAACACCATATATTTT
16	TRBV9	TRBD1	TRBJ2-7	.	CASSVRQGDSPYEQYF	TGTGCCAGCAGCGTTAGACAGGGTGACTCGCCCTACGAGCAGTACTTC
11	TRBV29-1	.	TRBJ1-1	.	CSVPENTEAFF	TGCAGCGTGCCGGAAAACACTGAAGCTTTCTTT
12	TRBV4-1	.	TRBJ2-5	.	CASSGSTETQYF	TGCGCCAGCAGCGGATCAACAGAGACCCAGTACTTC
15	TRBV7-8	TRBD2	TRBJ2-1	.	CASSLAQRETDEQFF	TGTGCCAGCAGCTTAGCCCAGCGGGAGACCGATGAGCAGTTCTTC
14	TRBV7-8	.	TRBJ2-1	.	CSSGGGGAYNEQFF	TGTAGCAGCGGAGGGGGGGGGGCCTACAATGAGCAGTTCTTC
13	TRBV20-1	TRBD1	TRBJ2-2	.	CSAGQANTGELFF	TGCAGTGCTGGACAGGCGAACACCGGGGAGCTGTTTTTT
14	TRBV14	.	TRBJ2-7	.	CASSQVVLPHEQYF	TGTGCCAGCAGCCAAGTCGTCCTACCTCACGAGCAGTACTTC
16	TRBV29-1	TRBD2	TRBJ2-3	few	CSVEGLAGGSTDTQYF	TGCAGCGTAGAGGGACTAGCGGGAGGAAGCACAGATACGCAGTATTTT
14	TRBV6-5	TRBD1	TRBJ2-1	.	CASSRDRARNEQFF	TGTGCCAGCAGCCGGGACAGGGCTCGAAATGAGCAGTTCTTC
16	TRBV29-1	TRBD2	TRBJ2-1	.	CSVAPPSGQVYNEQFF	TGCAGCGTTGCTCCCCCTAGCGGGCAGGTCTACAATGAGCAGTTCTTC
14	TRBV25-1	.	TRBJ2-3	.	CASTEGGSTDTQYF	TGTGCCAGCACTGAGGGGGGGTCCACAGATACGCAGTATTTT
16	TRBV5-8	TRBD1	TRBJ2-2	many	CASSRGQGSRTGELFF	TGTGCCAGCAGCCGGGGACAGGGGAGTCGAACCGGGGAGCTGTTTTTT
16	TRBV3-1	.	TRBJ2-1	few	CASSQRGLSSYNEQFF	TGTGCCAGCAGCCAACGGGGTCTGAGCTCCTACAATGAGCAGTTCTTC
15	TRBV12-3/TRBV12-4	TRBD2	TRBJ2-7	.	CAGTLAGLELYEQYF	TGTGCCGGCACCCTGGCGGGACTAGAGCTCTACGAGCAGTACTTC
16	TRBV5-1	TRBD1	TRBJ2-1	few	CASSLEGQGSYNEQFF	TGCGCCAGCAGCTTGGAGGGACAGGGCTCCTACAATGAGCAGTTCTTC
14	TRBV29-1	.	TRBJ2-7	few	CSVATDSSLVEQYF	TGCAGCGTTGCAACGGACAGTTCTTTGGTGGAGCAGTACTTC
13	TRBV7-3	.	TRBJ1-1	few	CASSSGPITEAFF	TGTGCCAGCAGCTCTGGACCGATCACTGAAGCTTTCTTT
11	TRBV10-3	.	TRBJ2-4	.	CAISESNIQYF	TGTGCCATCAGTGAGTCGAACATTCAGTACTTC
13	TRBV29-1	TRBD1	TRBJ1-2	few	CSVGGTGDYGYTF	TGCAGCGTTGGAGGGACAGGGGACTATGGCTACACCTTC
17	TRBV18	TRBD1	TRBJ2-7	.	CASSPPGQGSKSYEQYF	TGTGCCAGCTCCCCGCCGGGACAGGGATCAAAAAGCTACGAGCAGTACTTC
21	TRBV5-1	TRBD2	TRBJ2-3	.	CASSSRTGWISGRGFTDTQYF	TGCGCCAGCAGCTCGAGGACAGGGTGGATTAGCGGGAGGGGATTCACAGATACGCAGTATTTT
13	TRBV27	TRBD2	TRBJ2-1	few	CASASGGYNEQFF	TGTGCCAGCGCTAGCGGGGGCTACAATGAGCAGTTCTTC
16	TRBV9	.	TRBJ2-3	.	CASSPLLRGSTDTQYF	TGTGCCAGCAGCCCCTTGTTGCGGGGATCCACAGATACGCAGTATTTT
14	TRBV5-1	.	TRBJ1-1	few	CASSLAGTNTEAFF	TGCGCCAGCAGCTTGGCAGGGACGAACACTGAAGCTTTCTTT
17	TRBV14	TRBD2	TRBJ2-5	.	CASSHPTSGRAEETQYF	TGTGCCAGCAGCCATCCGACTAGCGGGAGGGCTGAGGAGACCCAGTACTTC
15	TRBV4-2	TRBD1	TRBJ1-6	.	CASSPRGQEDSPLHF	TGTGCCAGCAGCCCGAGGGGACAGGAAGATTCACCCCTCCACTTT
15	TRBV6-5	.	TRBJ2-2	few	CASSYAGVNTGELFF	TGTGCCAGCAGTTACGCAGGGGTAAACACCGGGGAGCTGTTTTTT
14	TRBV12-3/TRBV12-4	.	TRBJ2-7	.	CASSLGLEGYEQYF	TGTGCCAGCAGTTTAGGACTTGAGGGCTACGAGCAGTACTTC